Listed below are T cell receptor beta chains from one sample, sequenced in a study of T cells after posttransplantation cyclophosphamide. Assay used: immunoSEQ multiplex PCR; TCRdb lists only in-frame clones, some missing. The table shows roughly 3,600 clones, with 60% to 80% occurring only once. The material sequenced was memory CD8+ T cells sorted from blood. These receptors were obtained from a man aged 25-40 years in good health and a related stem cell transplant donor. CDR3s include the opening cysteine and the closing phenylalanine or tryptophan. D genes are given only for firm matches. Size is stated for part of the rows, as once, few or many counts, or as a class when the clone is expanded.

D	size	V	J	DNA	CDR3
.	.	TRBV18	TRBJ2-7	TGTGCCAGCTCACCAATTCAGGGCAGGCATGACGAGCAGTACTTC	CASSPIQGRHDEQYF
.	.	TRBV28	TRBJ2-3	TGTGCCAGCAGTAAACTAGGGTTCCCCTCAGATACGCAGTATTTT	CASSKLGFPSDTQYF
.	few	TRBV11-2	TRBJ2-1	TGTGCCAGCAGCTTAGATAGCAATGAGCAGTTCTTC	CASSLDSNEQFF
TRBD1	.	TRBV10-3	TRBJ1-5	TGTGCCATCAGTGAGTCGATGGAGGGACAGGGGATGTATAGCAATCAGCCCCAGCATTTT	CAISESMEGQGMYSNQPQHF
.	few	TRBV7-8	TRBJ1-4	TGTGCCAGCAGCCAAGGGTGGTCCGGGCAGGAGGGAGAAAAACTGTTTTTT	CASSQGWSGQEGEKLFF
.	.	TRBV6-1	TRBJ2-1	TGTGCCACCGCGATGGGGCCGGAGACCTACAATGAGCAGTTCTTC	CATAMGPETYNEQFF
.	.	TRBV10-3	TRBJ2-5	TGTGCCATCAGTGCCCCGGAAGGGGGTGGGGGGACCCAGTACTTC	CAISAPEGGGGTQYF
.	.	TRBV9	TRBJ2-7	TGTGCCAGCAGCTTCAGGCAGAAGACGGCATACGAGCAGTACTTC	CASSFRQKTAYEQYF
TRBD1	few	TRBV2	TRBJ1-5	TGTGCCAGCAGGGACAGGGTAAGCAATCAGCCCCAGCATTTT	CASRDRVSNQPQHF
TRBD2	large	TRBV5-6	TRBJ2-5	TGTGCCAGCAGCTCCCGGGGTAGCGGGGGGCCAGGAGAGACCCAGTACTTC	CASSSRGSGGPGETQYF
.	medium-sized	TRBV28	TRBJ2-3	TGTGCCAGCACTCCCCCGCGGGGAACGCAGTATTTT	CASTPPRGTQYF
.	large	TRBV7-8	TRBJ1-4	TGTGCCAGCAGCTTAGCTACAGGGTCCGAAAAACTGTTTTTT	CASSLATGSEKLFF
TRBD1	.	TRBV5-6	TRBJ1-3	TGTGCCAGCAGCTTGGTAGCCCCTGGGACAGATACTGGAAACACCATATATTTT	CASSLVAPGTDTGNTIYF
.	.	TRBV5-4	TRBJ2-3	TGTGCCAGCAGCTGGGGCAGGGGTTCTAGCACAGATACGCAGTATTTT	CASSWGRGSSTDTQYF
.	.	TRBV29-1	TRBJ2-7	TGCAGCTTCCGGGACTGGCGCTCCTACGAGCAGTACTTC	CSFRDWRSYEQYF
TRBD1	.	TRBV6-5	TRBJ1-5	TGTGCCAGCAGTCATTCCCTGGACAGGGATCAGCCCCAGCATTTT	CASSHSLDRDQPQHF
.	.	TRBV27	TRBJ2-7	TGTGCCAGCAGTCCGATAACGGGACTGCTAATCTACGAGCAGTACTTC	CASSPITGLLIYEQYF
TRBD2	.	TRBV10-3	TRBJ2-3	TGTGCCATCAGTATTGCCGGGACTAGCGGGGGGACTAGCACAGATACGCAGTATTTT	CAISIAGTSGGTSTDTQYF
.	.	TRBV6-6	TRBJ2-3	TGTGCCAGCGAAGTAGCGGGCACAGATACGCAGTATTTT	CASEVAGTDTQYF
TRBD1	.	TRBV2	TRBJ2-4	TGTGCCAGCAGTCAGACAGGGAGCGCGTTAGCCAAAAACATTCAGTACTTC	CASSQTGSALAKNIQYF
TRBD1	.	TRBV27	TRBJ1-2	TGTGCCAGCAGTTTCCAACGGACAGGCTCTCCGGATGGCTACACCTTC	CASSFQRTGSPDGYTF
TRBD2	once	TRBV12-5	TRBJ2-1	TGTGCTAGTGGTTTGCCAGAGGGGGGGATAAGCGGGGGTAAATCCTACAATGAGCAGTTCTTC	CASGLPEGGISGGKSYNEQFF
TRBD1	.	TRBV6-5	TRBJ2-7	TGTGCCAGCAGTTACTCGAGGGACAGACCTAACTACGAGCAGTACTTC	CASSYSRDRPNYEQYF
TRBD2	.	TRBV7-9	TRBJ2-1	TGTGCCAGCAGCTTACGGAGCGGGGGGGCGTACAATGAGCAGTTCTTC	CASSLRSGGAYNEQFF
TRBD2	.	TRBV6-5	TRBJ2-7	TGTGCCAGCAATCTAGCGGGGCGTAACGAGCAGTACTTC	CASNLAGRNEQYF
.	few	TRBV9	TRBJ2-3	TGTGCCAGCAGCGTAAACAACAGGGCAACAGATACGCAGTATTTT	CASSVNNRATDTQYF
.	.	TRBV9	TRBJ2-3	TGTGCCAGCAGTCTTTTCACAGATACGCAGTATTTT	CASSLFTDTQYF
.	.	TRBV27	TRBJ1-2	TGTGCCAGCAGCCAAAGGGGGGGAGAGGGGGCTAACTATGGCTACACCTTC	CASSQRGGEGANYGYTF
TRBD1	.	TRBV2	TRBJ2-7	TGTGCCAGCAGTGGCCGGGACAGGGTTGGTGAGCAGTACTTC	CASSGRDRVGEQYF
TRBD1	.	TRBV4-2	TRBJ1-6	TGTGCCAGCAGCCAAGAAACAGGGGGGAATTCACCCCTCCACTTT	CASSQETGGNSPLHF